Detailed here is one T cell receptor (beta chain). Its antigen is not known. This record comes from a study of CD8 T cells in ankylosing spondylitis. TCRdb passed the 5' RACE reads through MiXCR, listing each CDR3 protein once. The sample carries 300,000 to 400,000 distinct CDR3 sequences, 9.5% to 13% recorded once. The CDR3 sequence is 14 residues long. The V and J ends lost 9 bases and 0 bases, in that order; junction bases with no gene match: 4. Germline V gene data show CDR1 as WSHSY and CDR2 as SAAADI. Study-level points and caveats: Relatively rare in peripheral blood, disease-linked clones were also CD8+. Apparently characteristic of ankylosing spondylitis blood was a TCR beta motif (fewer than 10 highly homologous variants). Disease-associated clones were reportedly significantly overrepresented in matched ankylosing spondylitis synovial fluid.

The sequenced material came from blood, either unsorted or a sorted T cell fraction (not recorded which). The V gene is TRBV10-2, the J gene TRBJ2-1; 8 bases line up with TRBD2. This receptor was taken from a female donor with ankylosing spondylitis or in good health (not recorded which). The CDR3 spells CASIAGSSYNEQFF. The CDR3 nucleotides read TGCGCCAGTATAGCGGGGAGCTCCTACAATGAGCAGTTCTTC.